This T cell receptor (beta chain) came from a study of cytotoxic CD8 clonotypes in ibrutinib-treated CLL. Looking at the study overall: The sample average was 255,043 productive templates and tens of thousands of productive rearrangements. Overall study findings and caveats: Contraction or stability on treatment characterized the public clonotypes, which were uncommon. Clonality went higher at ibrutinib response and then dropped back toward baseline at progression.

Regarding this clone: The antigen remains undetermined.

Approximately 2.2 micrograms of genomic DNA came from cryopreserved PBMCs for TCR beta libraries. TCRdb's table, derived via immunoSEQ multiplex PCR, lists solely in-frame clones and lacks some. The repertoire holds some 130,000 clones, with roughly 76% as singletons. Germline V CDR1 and CDR2: MDHEN, SYDVKM. The CDR3 totals 11 residues. The V and J ends lost 8 bases and 8 bases, in that order; junction bases with no gene match: 5. The sample here was PBMCs, taken after 24 months of ibrutinib treatment. This chain joins TRBV28 and TRBJ1-2; 7 positions match TRBD1. This receptor was taken from a human donor with chronic lymphocytic leukemia. CDR3 residues: CASQDRLGYTF. The CDR3 nucleotides are TGTGCCAGCCAGGACAGGCTCGGCTACACCTTC.